This T cell receptor (beta chain) was captured by sequencing in a study of shared clonotypes between healthy human individuals. Points from the study as a whole: The study sampled only blood, and tissue repertoires likely differ.

V lost 5 bases to trimming and J lost 7 bases, with 15 bases between them. The CDR3 runs 14 residues. Per germline, CDR1 SGHTA and CDR2 FQGNSA. This clone was observed a single time. Its target is not known. Sequenced by immunoSEQ multiplex PCR; TCRdb stores in-frame clones only, minus some. Found here are roughly 2,300,000 clones, less than 95% of them singletons; the top ten hold 0.37%. Partitioning of CD4+ cells yielded a CD45RA+ naive subset and a CD45RA-negative memory subset. The specimen sequenced was naive CD4+ T cells from PBMCs. Subset here: CD45RA+ positively selected. This TCR was sampled from a man aged 18 to 35 in good health. Some clones in this sample may be carry-over from other donors' samples. This rearrangement joins TRBV7-2 to TRBJ2-1; D not certain. CDR3 residues: CASSKPPAVNEQFF. The CDR3 DNA reads TGTGCCAGCAGCAAACCCCCCGCGGTGAATGAGCAGTTCTTC.